The 8 T cell receptor beta chains presented below share a single source sample, sequenced in a study of blood T cell repertoires in COVID-19. Data came from immunoSEQ multiplex PCR; TCRdb stores just in-frame clones and leaves some out. The table shows approximately 130,000 clones, with roughly 79% occurring only once. Sample: peripheral blood. The receptors were sampled from a human donor in a cohort sampled during active COVID-19.

V usage is TRBV18 and J usage is TRBJ1-5; maybe TRBD1 (5 bases). V lost 1 base to trimming and J lost 4 bases, with 14 bases between them. This CDR3 contains 16 residues. Germline V lookup: CDR1 KGHSH, CDR2 LQKENI. The CDR3 here is CASSPRVGQGNQPQHF. CDR3 DNA: TGTGCCAGCTCACCACGGGTCGGCCAGGGAAATCAGCCCCAGCATTTT.

CDR3 DNA sequence: TGTGCCAGCAGCTCCCGACAGGGGCCCTACGAGCAGTACTTC. This codes for CASSSRQGPYEQYF. V usage is TRBV11-3 and J usage is TRBJ2-7; 8 bases match TRBD1. Per germline, CDR1 SGHNT and CDR2 YENEEA. This CDR3 is built from 14 residues. The junction had 4 bases not matched to a gene; V was cut back by 4 bases and J by 2 bases.

V gene TRBV6-5 combines with J gene TRBJ1-1, with D maybe TRBD1 (6 bases). V shed 2 bases and J shed 0 bases, with 7 bases lying between them. Germline V gene data show CDR1 as MNHEY and CDR2 as SVGAGI. The CDR3 runs to 14 residues. The CDR3 sequence: CASSYRGMNTEAFF. CDR3 nucleotide sequence: TGTGCCAGCAGTTACAGGGGGATGAACACTGAAGCTTTCTTT.

This clone came up once. This chain links TRBV3-1 (or the pseudogene TRBV3-2) with TRBJ2-2; the D gene is possibly TRBD2 (5 bases). The germline V gene encodes CDR1 LGHDT and CDR2 YNNKEL (reference sequence). Trimming removed 2 bases at V and 7 bases at J, with 5 bases between. The CDR3 runs 12 residues. CDR3 coding DNA: TGTGCCAGCAGCCAAACTAGCGGGGAGCTGTTTTTT. It codes for CASSQTSGELFF.

This clone came up once. The chain is built from TRBV12-3 or TRBV12-4 and TRBJ1-6; tentative D call: TRBD1 (5 bases). This CDR3 is built from 12 residues. V was pared by 4 bases and J by 9 bases, with 7 bases between. The CDR3 bases are TGTGCCAGCAGTTCCGGGGGTTCACCCCTCCACTTT. Its translation is CASSSGGSPLHF.

J is TRBJ2-5 and V is TRBV6-5; maybe TRBD1 (6 bases). This CDR3 comprises 12 residues. Germline CDR1 and CDR2: MNHEY and SVGAGI. V gave up 6 bases and J gave up 10 bases, with 15 bases separating them. CDR3 DNA: TGTGCCAGCAGGGACCTTTCAGGGGACCAGTACTTC. This codes for CASRDLSGDQYF.

This clone has a handful of counts. Other DNA sequences of this sample code for an identical CDR3. The chain joins TRBV6-5 to TRBJ2-3; 7 bases fit TRBD2. Germline values: CDR1 MNHEY, CDR2 SVGAGI. V was clipped by 4 bases and J by 3 bases; unmatched bases: 7. This CDR3 has 15 residues. The CDR3 loop reads CASSSAGGGTDTQYF. DNA of the CDR3: TGTGCCAGCAGTTCAGCAGGCGGGGGAACAGATACGCAGTATTTT.

This chain connects TRBV6-5 to TRBJ1-3, with 7 positions matching TRBD1. Germline V gene data show CDR1 as MNHEY and CDR2 as SVGAGI. The ends lost 6 bases at V and 4 bases at J; junction bases unmatched: 9. The CDR3 runs 15 residues. This CDR3 is CASSQTGLNGNTIYF. The DNA of the CDR3 is TGTGCCAGCAGCCAGACAGGGTTGAACGGAAACACCATATATTTT.